These T cell receptor beta chains were read from a single sample in a study of cytomegalovirus exposure and HLA in healthy donors. The protocol was immunoSEQ multiplex PCR, while the TCRdb copy is restricted to in-frame clones and leaves out a portion. Here the sample spans more than 65,000 clones, 76% being singletons. The sequenced sample consisted of PBMCs. All receptors come from a man aged 35-49 years in good health and CMV-seronegative. Both conserved end residues are part of each CDR3. D genes are given only for firm matches. Size is stated for part of the rows, as once, few or many counts, or as a class when the clone is expanded.

clone_size,v_call,d_call,j_call,cdr3_nt,cdr3_aa
-,TRBV30,TRBD1,TRBJ1-6,TGTGCCTGGAGTGTTAGCGGGACAGGGTGGTCCTATAATTCACCCCTCCACTTT,CAWSVSGTGWSYNSPLHF
few,TRBV29-1,TRBD1,TRBJ1-1,TGCAGCGTCCGGACAGGACAGAACACTGAAGCTTTCTTT,CSVRTGQNTEAFF
-,TRBV7-9,-,TRBJ2-1,TGTGCCAGCAGCTTAGCGGCTGGCAATGAGCAGTTCTTC,CASSLAAGNEQFF
few,TRBV5-1,-,TRBJ1-1,TGCGCCAGCAGCACTGAGGGACACGCGAACACTGAAGCTTTCTTT,CASSTEGHANTEAFF
-,TRBV30,-,TRBJ1-2,TGTGCCTGGGAAGAACAGGGTCGTGGCTACACCTTC,CAWEEQGRGYTF
-,TRBV21-1,-,TRBJ1-1,TGTGCCAGCACCCCGAGGTCGTTATCTGAGGGCCTCCGTAAAGCTTTCTTT,CASTPRSLSEGLRKAFF
-,TRBV7-3,TRBD2,TRBJ2-1,TGTGCCAGCAGCCGTAGCGGGGGGTCCTACAATGAGCAGTTCTTC,CASSRSGGSYNEQFF
few,TRBV12-5,-,TRBJ2-7,TGTGCTAGTGGTTTGGCACTACAGGGCTCTGCACAAAGATACGAGCAGTACTTC,CASGLALQGSAQRYEQYF
-,TRBV27,-,TRBJ2-3,TGTGCCAGCAGTTTCTCGGGGGGCACAGATACGCAGTATTTT,CASSFSGGTDTQYF
-,TRBV7-9,TRBD2,TRBJ2-1,TGTGCCAGCAGCCTCCATCTGACTAGCGGGGATGAGCAGTTCTTC,CASSLHLTSGDEQFF
few,TRBV20-1,-,TRBJ1-2,TGCAGTGCTAGAACTCAGCGGCCCCACACCTTC,CSARTQRPHTF
-,TRBV15,-,TRBJ1-1,TGTGCCACCAGCACCGGACCTTTCAGGGCAGAAGCTTTCTTT,CATSTGPFRAEAFF
few,TRBV4-1,-,TRBJ1-2,TGCGCCAGCAGCCAAGTGGCAGGGCGAGGTCCCTATGGCTACACCTTC,CASSQVAGRGPYGYTF
-,TRBV18,-,TRBJ2-7,TGTGCCAGCTCACCTCCTTTGGGACTCCCTTACGAGCAGTACTTC,CASSPPLGLPYEQYF
-,TRBV7-6,TRBD1,TRBJ2-7,TGTGCCAGCAGCTTAGCGCGCACAGGGGAGTCCGAGCAGTACTTC,CASSLARTGESEQYF
few,TRBV7-2,-,TRBJ1-1,TGTGCCAGCAGCTTATTTTCCAGAGGGAACACTGAAGCTTTCTTT,CASSLFSRGNTEAFF
once,TRBV5-1,TRBD1,TRBJ2-7,TGCGCCAGCAGCTTGGGTAGGGGGCTCAACCCTCCTACCTACGAGCAGTACTTC,CASSLGRGLNPPTYEQYF
-,TRBV4-2,TRBD1,TRBJ1-6,TGTGCCAGCAGCCAAGAAACGGGCAGGGGGTCACCCCTCCACTTT,CASSQETGRGSPLHF
-,TRBV7-3,-,TRBJ2-7,TGTGCCAGCAGCTCTACAGGCGAGCAGTACTTC,CASSSTGEQYF
-,TRBV9,-,TRBJ2-5,TGTGCCAGCAGCGTAGCCGGGGGGCCGAGGGAGACCCAGTACTTC,CASSVAGGPRETQYF
-,TRBV4-3,-,TRBJ1-1,TGCGCCAGCAGCCAAGATAACAGAAAAGAAGCTTTCTTT,CASSQDNRKEAFF
-,TRBV5-4,TRBD2,TRBJ2-3,TGTGCCAGCAGCATTAGAAGGCGGGGGATCACAGATACGCAGTATTTT,CASSIRRRGITDTQYF
few,TRBV6-1,TRBD1,TRBJ1-4,TGTGCCAGCAGTGACAAGACAGGGGGTAATGAAAAACTGTTTTTT,CASSDKTGGNEKLFF
-,TRBV28,TRBD1,TRBJ1-6,TGTGCCAGCAGTTCAACAGGGGGCGCGTATAATTCACCCCTCCACTTT,CASSSTGGAYNSPLHF
-,TRBV4-1,-,TRBJ2-7,TGTGCCAGCAGCCAAGACCCCCTGGCAGACACCTACGAGCAGTACTTC,CASSQDPLADTYEQYF